This TCR beta chain appears in the sequencing data of a study of response to subunit inactivated influenza vaccine. Overall study results and limits: Seasonal influenza vaccination, on each occasion, was suggested by the authors to recruit few new T cells.

MiXCR, applied by TCRdb to the RT-PCR reads, yields one record per CDR3 protein. The sample consists of around 710,000 distinct CDR3 sequences, approximately 15% of them appearing once. This clonotype was counted only a few times. As yet, its antigen is unknown. The specimen comprised PBMCs from blood, sampled 14 to 15 days before vaccination. This receptor was obtained from a man aged 50-59 years who received an inactivated influenza vaccine.

CDR3 DNA: TGTGCCAGCACCCCTCTAGTCCACGAGCAGTACTTC. It translates to CASTPLVHEQYF. The chain employs TRBV7-2 and TRBJ2-7, with D uncertain. The germline V gene encodes CDR1 SGHTA and CDR2 FQGNSA. The CDR3 consists of 12 residues. V was clipped by 7 bases and J by 5 bases, with 12 bases between them.